This TCR beta chain was sequenced for a study of shared clonotypes between healthy human individuals. Everyone who donated was a Caucasian adult who lived in Nashville, Tennessee. As to this clone: The antigen is not known.

Germline V gives CDR1 ENHRY, CDR2 SYGVKD. The V end lost 2 bases, the J end lost 6 bases, and 19 bases lay between the germline ends. The CDR3 extends over 17 amino acids. Sorted-subset replicate PCRs used about 0.2 ug DNA, roughly 28,000 T cell genomes. Here immunoSEQ multiplex PCR was the method, and the copy in TCRdb shows in-frame clones only, minus some. The table records 2,500,000 or so clones, over 85% of them present only once. General study findings and limits: Clonotypes shared by all four donors outscored non-shared clonotypes in generation probability. The naive CD4 repertoires of several donors were compared, and roughly 5.1% of clonotypes were shared.

This receptor was identified in a man younger than 35 in good health. The sample comprised naive CD4+ T cells sorted from blood. Subset here: CD45RA+ positively selected. V is TRBV10-3 and J is TRBJ2-2, with D possibly matching TRBD2 (6 bases). The CDR3, as DNA: TGTGCCATCAGTGAGCGTACCACTGGGGGGATCTCCGGGGAGCTGTTTTTT. It is translated as CAISERTTGGISGELFF.